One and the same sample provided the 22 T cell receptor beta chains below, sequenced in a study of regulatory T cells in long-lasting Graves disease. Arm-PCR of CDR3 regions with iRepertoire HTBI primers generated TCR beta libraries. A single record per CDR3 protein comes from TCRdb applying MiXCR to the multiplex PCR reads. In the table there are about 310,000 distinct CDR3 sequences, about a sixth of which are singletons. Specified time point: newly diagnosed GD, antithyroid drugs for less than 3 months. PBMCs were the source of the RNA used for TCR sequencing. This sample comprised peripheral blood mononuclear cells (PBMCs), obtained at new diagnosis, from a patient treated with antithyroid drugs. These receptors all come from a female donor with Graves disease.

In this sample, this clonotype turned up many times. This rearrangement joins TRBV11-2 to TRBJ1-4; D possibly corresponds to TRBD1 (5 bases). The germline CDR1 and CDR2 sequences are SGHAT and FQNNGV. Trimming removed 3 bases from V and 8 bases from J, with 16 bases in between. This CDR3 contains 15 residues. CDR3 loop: CASSLTWGKVEKLFF. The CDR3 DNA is TGTGCCAGCAGCTTGACGTGGGGGAAAGTAGAAAAACTGTTTTTT. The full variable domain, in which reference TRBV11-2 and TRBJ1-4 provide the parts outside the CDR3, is EAGVAQSPRYKIIEKRQSVAFWCNPISGHATLYWYQQILGQGPKLLIQFQNNGVVDDSQLPKDRFSAERLKGVDSTLKIQPAKLEDSAVYLCASSLTWGKVEKLFFGSGTQLSVL.

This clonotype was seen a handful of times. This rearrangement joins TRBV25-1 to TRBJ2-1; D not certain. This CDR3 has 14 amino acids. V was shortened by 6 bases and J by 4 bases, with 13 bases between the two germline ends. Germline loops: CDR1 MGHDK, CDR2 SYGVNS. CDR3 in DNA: TGTGCCAGCAGCTTCGGAGTCCGGTACAATGAGCAGTTCTTC. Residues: CASSFGVRYNEQFF. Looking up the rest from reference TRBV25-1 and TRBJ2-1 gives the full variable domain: EADIYQTPRYLVIGTGKKITLECSQTMGHDKMYWYQQDPGMELHLIHYSYGVNSTEKGDLSSESTVSRIRTEHFPLTLESARPSHTSQYLCASSFGVRYNEQFFGPGTRLTVL.

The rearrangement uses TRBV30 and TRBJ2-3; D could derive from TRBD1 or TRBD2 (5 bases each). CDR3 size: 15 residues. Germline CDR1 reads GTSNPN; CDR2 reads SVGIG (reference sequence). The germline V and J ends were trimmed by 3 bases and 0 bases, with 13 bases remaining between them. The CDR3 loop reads CAWSPGRGSTDTQYF. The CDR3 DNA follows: TGTGCCTGGAGCCCGGGACGCGGGAGCACAGATACGCAGTATTTT.

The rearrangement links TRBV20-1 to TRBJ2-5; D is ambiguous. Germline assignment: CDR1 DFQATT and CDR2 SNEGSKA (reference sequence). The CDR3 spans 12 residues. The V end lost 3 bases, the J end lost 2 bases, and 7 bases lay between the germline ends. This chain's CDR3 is CSARSDQETQYF. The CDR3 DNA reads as TGCAGTGCTAGGTCAGATCAAGAGACCCAGTACTTC.

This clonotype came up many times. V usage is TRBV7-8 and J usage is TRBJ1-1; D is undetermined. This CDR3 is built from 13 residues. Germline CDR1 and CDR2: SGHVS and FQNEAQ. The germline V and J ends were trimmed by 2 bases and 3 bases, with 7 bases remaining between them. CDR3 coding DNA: TGTGCCAGCAGCTTAAAGACGGACACTGAAGCTTTCTTT. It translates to CASSLKTDTEAFF.

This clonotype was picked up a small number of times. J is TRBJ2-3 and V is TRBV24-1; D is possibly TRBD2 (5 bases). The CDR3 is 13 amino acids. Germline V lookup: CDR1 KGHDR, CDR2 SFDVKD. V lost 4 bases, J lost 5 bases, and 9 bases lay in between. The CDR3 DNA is TGTGCCACCAGTGACCGAGGGTTAGATACGCAGTATTTT. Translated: CATSDRGLDTQYF.

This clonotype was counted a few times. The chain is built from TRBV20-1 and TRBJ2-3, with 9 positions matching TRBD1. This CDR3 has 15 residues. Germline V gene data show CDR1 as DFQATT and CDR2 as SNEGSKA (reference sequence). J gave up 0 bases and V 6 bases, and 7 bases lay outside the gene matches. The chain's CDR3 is CSAGSGQGSTDTQYF. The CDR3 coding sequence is TGCAGTGCCGGAAGTGGACAGGGGAGCACAGATACGCAGTATTTT.

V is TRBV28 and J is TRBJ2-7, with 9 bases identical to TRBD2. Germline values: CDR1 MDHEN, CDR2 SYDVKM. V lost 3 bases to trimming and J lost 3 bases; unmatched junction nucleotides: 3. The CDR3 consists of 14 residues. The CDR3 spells CASSLETSGYEQYF. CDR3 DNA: TGTGCCAGCAGTTTGGAGACTAGCGGCTACGAGCAGTACTTC.

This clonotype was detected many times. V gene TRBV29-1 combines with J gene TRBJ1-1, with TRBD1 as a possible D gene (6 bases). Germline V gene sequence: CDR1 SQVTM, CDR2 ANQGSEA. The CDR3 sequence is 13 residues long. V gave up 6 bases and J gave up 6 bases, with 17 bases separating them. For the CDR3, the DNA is TGCAGCGTGCTACAGGGAAGTAATTCTGAAGCTTTCTTT. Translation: CSVLQGSNSEAFF.

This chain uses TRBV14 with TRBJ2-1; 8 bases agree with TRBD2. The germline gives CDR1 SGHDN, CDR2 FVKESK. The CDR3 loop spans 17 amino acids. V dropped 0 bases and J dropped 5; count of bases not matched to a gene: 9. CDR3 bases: TGTGCCAGCAGCCAAGATTTGGCGGGAGGCCCCCACAATGAGCAGTTCTTC. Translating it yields CASSQDLAGGPHNEQFF.

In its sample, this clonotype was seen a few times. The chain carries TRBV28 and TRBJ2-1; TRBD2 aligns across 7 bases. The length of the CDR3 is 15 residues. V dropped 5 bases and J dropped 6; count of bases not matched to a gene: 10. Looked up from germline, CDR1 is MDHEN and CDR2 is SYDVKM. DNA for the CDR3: TGTGCCAGCAGTCCTCCAGGCGGGAGAGGCAATGAGCAGTTCTTC. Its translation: CASSPPGGRGNEQFF.

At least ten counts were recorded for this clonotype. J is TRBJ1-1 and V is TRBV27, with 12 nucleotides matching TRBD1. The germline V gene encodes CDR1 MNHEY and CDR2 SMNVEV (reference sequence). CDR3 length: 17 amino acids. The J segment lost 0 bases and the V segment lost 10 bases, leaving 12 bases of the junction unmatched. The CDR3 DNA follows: TGTGCCACCCTACCCGGGACAGGGGGCGTCTTGAACACTGAAGCTTTCTTT. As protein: CATLPGTGGVLNTEAFF.

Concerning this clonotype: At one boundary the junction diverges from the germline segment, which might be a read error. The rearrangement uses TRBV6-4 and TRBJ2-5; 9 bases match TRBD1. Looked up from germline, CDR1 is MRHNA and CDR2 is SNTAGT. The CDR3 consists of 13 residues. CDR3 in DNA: TGTGCCAGCAGCCCGGACAGGGGCCGCCCCCCGGACTTC. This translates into CASSPDRGRPPDF.

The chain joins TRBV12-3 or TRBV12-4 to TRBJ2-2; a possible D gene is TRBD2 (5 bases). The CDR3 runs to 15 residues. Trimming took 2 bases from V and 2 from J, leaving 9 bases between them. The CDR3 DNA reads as TGTGCCAGCAGTTTATATGAGGGAAACACCGGGGAGCTGTTTTTT. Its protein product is CASSLYEGNTGELFF.

The CDR3 sequence is CASTPEGAVQETQYF. The CDR3 nucleotides are TGCGCCAGCACCCCCGAGGGGGCGGTACAAGAGACCCAGTACTTC. The V gene is TRBV5-1, the J gene TRBJ2-5; 7 bases are a match to TRBD1. This CDR3 contains 15 residues. Germline V gene data show CDR1 as SGHRS and CDR2 as YFSETQ. V was clipped by 6 bases and J by 2 bases; unmatched bases: 10. Filled out from reference TRBV5-1 and TRBJ2-5, the complete variable domain reads KAGVTQTPRYLIKTRGQQVTLSCSPISGHRSVSWYQQTPGQGLQFLFEYFSETQRNKGNFPGRFSGRQFSNSRSEMNVSTLELGDSALYLCASTPEGAVQETQYFGPGTRLLVL.

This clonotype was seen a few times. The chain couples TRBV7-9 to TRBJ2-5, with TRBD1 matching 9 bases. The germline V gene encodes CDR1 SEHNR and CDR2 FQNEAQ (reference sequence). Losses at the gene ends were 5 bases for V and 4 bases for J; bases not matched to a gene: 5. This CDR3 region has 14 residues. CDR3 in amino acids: CASSNYRGRETQYF. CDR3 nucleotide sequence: TGTGCCAGCAGCAATTACAGGGGGCGAGAGACCCAGTACTTC.

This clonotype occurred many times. Here the CDR3 reads CAISEPGTSARNEQFF. CDR3 nucleotide sequence: TGTGCCATCAGTGAACCCGGGACTAGCGCGCGGAATGAGCAGTTCTTC. The V gene is TRBV10-3, the J gene TRBJ2-1; TRBD2 matches at 10 bases. This CDR3 has 16 residues. The V segment lost 3 bases and the J segment 7 bases; nucleotides outside the gene matches: 9. Germline CDR1 is ENHRY and CDR2 is SYGVKD.

The CDR3 loop is CASSTADGVETQYF. CDR3 DNA: TGCGCCAGCAGCACCGCGGACGGGGTAGAGACCCAGTACTTC. The chain employs TRBV5-1 and TRBJ2-5; the D gene is possibly TRBD2 (5 bases). There are 14 residues in the CDR3. Germline assignment: CDR1 SGHRS and CDR2 YFSETQ. The V end was cut by 4 bases, the J end by 4 bases, with 14 bases between.

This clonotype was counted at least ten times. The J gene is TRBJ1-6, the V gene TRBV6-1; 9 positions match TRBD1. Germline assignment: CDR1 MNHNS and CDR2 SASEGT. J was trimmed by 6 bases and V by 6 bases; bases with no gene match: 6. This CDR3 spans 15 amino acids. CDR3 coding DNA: TGTGCCAGCAGACCACCGGGACAGGGTAATTCACCCCTCCACTTT. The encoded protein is CASRPPGQGNSPLHF.

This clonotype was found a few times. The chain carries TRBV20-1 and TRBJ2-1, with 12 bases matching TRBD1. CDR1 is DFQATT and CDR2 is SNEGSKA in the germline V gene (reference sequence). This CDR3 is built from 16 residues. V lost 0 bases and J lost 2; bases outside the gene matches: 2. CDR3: CSAREGTGGTYNEQFF. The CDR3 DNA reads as TGCAGTGCTAGAGAAGGGACAGGGGGCACCTACAATGAGCAGTTCTTC.

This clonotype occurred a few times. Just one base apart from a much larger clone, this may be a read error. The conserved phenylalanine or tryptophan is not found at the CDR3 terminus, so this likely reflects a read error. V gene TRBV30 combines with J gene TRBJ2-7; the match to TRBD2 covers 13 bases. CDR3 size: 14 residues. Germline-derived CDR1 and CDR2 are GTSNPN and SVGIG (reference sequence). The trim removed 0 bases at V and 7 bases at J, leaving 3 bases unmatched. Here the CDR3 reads CAWSVGLAGEEQYS. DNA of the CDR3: TGTGCCTGGAGTGTTGGACTAGCGGGAGAAGAGCAGTACTCC.

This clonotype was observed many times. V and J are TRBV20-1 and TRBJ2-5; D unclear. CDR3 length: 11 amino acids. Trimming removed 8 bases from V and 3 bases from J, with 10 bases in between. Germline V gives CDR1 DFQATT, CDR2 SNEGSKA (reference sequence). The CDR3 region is CSYGGEETQYF. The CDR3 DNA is TGCAGTTACGGTGGGGAAGAGACCCAGTACTTC.